This T cell receptor beta chain was profiled in a study of T cell repertoires in cytomegalovirus infection. Study in general: An indication of both CMV infection and matching HLA type came from public TCR beta signatures.

Study-wide findings and caveats: The ex vivo response was dominated by HLA-C-restricted CMV-specific TCR beta clonotypes. Individuals carrying CMV plus the relevant HLA were identified by cumulative frequency of public TCR beta families.

TCRdb re-derived calls from the reads in MiXCR, one entry per CDR3 protein. Of 630,000 or so distinct CDR3 sequences in the sample, 20% to 30% are singletons; the top ten hold approximately 8.2%. This clonotype was picked up many times. Its cognate antigen is unknown. The CDR3 contains 14 residues. In germline, CDR1 is SGHNT, CDR2 YENEEA. Unmatched junction bases numbered 5, after V lost 4 bases and J lost 2 bases. This receptor was obtained from a human donor in good health (CMV status not recorded). Some clones in this sample may be carry-over from other donors' samples. The V and J genes are TRBV11-3 and TRBJ2-7; TRBD2 matches 7 bases. The sample taken for sequencing was CD8+ T cells from PBMCs. In nucleotides, the CDR3 is TGTGCCAGCAGCTCGCGGGGGTCTCCCTACGAGCAGTACTTC. This translates into CASSSRGSPYEQYF.